The 7 T cell receptor beta chains reported below all come from one sample, sequenced in a study of T cells after posttransplantation cyclophosphamide. Generated by immunoSEQ multiplex PCR, the TCRdb table keeps only in-frame clones and is missing some. The sample lists fewer than 55,000 clones, 85% to 95% occurring once. Material: PBMCs. All receptors come from a woman in her thirties in good health and a related stem cell transplant donor.

The chain couples TRBV5-6 to TRBJ1-1; D is ambiguous. The CDR3 is 14 amino acids. V shed 4 bases and J shed 3 bases, with 13 bases lying between them. From germline, CDR1 is SGHDT and CDR2 YYEEEE. The CDR3, as DNA: TGTGCCAGCAGCACCTCGGGGAGGGACACTGAAGCTTTCTTT. This encodes CASSTSGRDTEAFF.

The rearrangement joins TRBV7-6 to TRBJ1-3; D might be TRBD1 (5 bases). The germline V gene has CDR1 SGHVS and CDR2 FNYEAQ. The CDR3 covers 14 residues. V was shortened by 5 bases and J by 2 bases, with 10 bases between the two germline ends. In nucleotides, the CDR3 is TGTGCCAGCAGCCCAGGGTTCCCTGGAAACACCATATATTTT. Amino acid sequence: CASSPGFPGNTIYF.

The chain recombines TRBV6-6 with TRBJ2-7; tentatively, D is TRBD1 (6 bases). CDR1 is MNHNY and CDR2 is SVGAGI in the germline V gene (reference sequence). The CDR3 has 14 amino acids. V was shortened by 6 bases and J by 6 bases, with 18 bases between the two germline ends. In nucleotides, the CDR3 is TGTGCCAGCAGCACACAGGGAAGGAAGGGCGAGCAGTACTTC. Its translation: CASSTQGRKGEQYF.

This clone was seen once. V and J are TRBV29-1 and TRBJ2-5; D unresolved. The CDR3 totals 13 residues. CDR1 is SQVTM and CDR2 is ANQGSEA in the germline V gene. Deletions cut 4 bases from V and 1 base from J, with 10 bases between. The DNA of the CDR3 is TGCAGCGTTGCGGGTCAGTCCCAAGAGACCCAGTACTTC. Translated, it gives CSVAGQSQETQYF.

This sequence joins TRBV5-8 and TRBJ2-3; 9 bases line up with TRBD2. V lost 4 bases to trimming and J lost 3 bases; unmatched junction nucleotides: 3. Germline V gene data show CDR1 as SGHTS and CDR2 as YDEGEE. The CDR3 sequence is 14 residues long. This CDR3 reads CASSTGLATDTQYF. DNA of the CDR3: TGTGCCAGCAGCACGGGACTAGCAACAGATACGCAGTATTTT.

CDR3 region: CATSEGGRSLKGYEQYF. The CDR3 DNA sequence: TGTGCCACCAGCGAGGGGGGGAGGTCCCTAAAAGGTTACGAGCAGTACTTC. V gene TRBV15 combines with J gene TRBJ2-7, with D tentatively TRBD2 (7 bases). The CDR3 contains 17 residues. Germline V gene data show CDR1 as LNHNV and CDR2 as YYDKDF (reference sequence). V shed 5 bases and J shed 4 bases, with 24 bases lying between them.

J is TRBJ2-1 and V is TRBV28; 13 nucleotides line up with TRBD2. The CDR3 is made up of 18 amino acids. V lost 4 bases to trimming and J lost 0 bases; unmatched junction nucleotides: 6. Looked up from germline, CDR1 is MDHEN and CDR2 is SYDVKM. As DNA, the CDR3 is TGTGCCAGCAGTTCCGGACTAGCGGGGGCGAGCTCCTACAATGAGCAGTTCTTC. Translated: CASSSGLAGASSYNEQFF.